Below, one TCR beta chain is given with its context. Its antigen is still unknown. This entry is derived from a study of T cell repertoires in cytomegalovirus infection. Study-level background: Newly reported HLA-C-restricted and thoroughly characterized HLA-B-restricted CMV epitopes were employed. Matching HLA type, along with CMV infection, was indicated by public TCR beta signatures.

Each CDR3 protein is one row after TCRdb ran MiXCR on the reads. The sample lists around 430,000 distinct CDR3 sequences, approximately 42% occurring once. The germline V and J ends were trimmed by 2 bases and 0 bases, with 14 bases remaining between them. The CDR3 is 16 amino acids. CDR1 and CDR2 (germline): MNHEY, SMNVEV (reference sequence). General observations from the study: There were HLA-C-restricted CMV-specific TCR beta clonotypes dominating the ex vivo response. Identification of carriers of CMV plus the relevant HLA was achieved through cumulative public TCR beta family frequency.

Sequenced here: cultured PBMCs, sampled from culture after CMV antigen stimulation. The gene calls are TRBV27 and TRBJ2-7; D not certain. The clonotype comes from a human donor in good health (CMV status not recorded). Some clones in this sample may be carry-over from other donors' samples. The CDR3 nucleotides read TGTGCCAGCAGTTTAAGGTCGATGGTCCCCTCCTACGAGCAGTACTTC. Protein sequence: CASSLRSMVPSYEQYF.